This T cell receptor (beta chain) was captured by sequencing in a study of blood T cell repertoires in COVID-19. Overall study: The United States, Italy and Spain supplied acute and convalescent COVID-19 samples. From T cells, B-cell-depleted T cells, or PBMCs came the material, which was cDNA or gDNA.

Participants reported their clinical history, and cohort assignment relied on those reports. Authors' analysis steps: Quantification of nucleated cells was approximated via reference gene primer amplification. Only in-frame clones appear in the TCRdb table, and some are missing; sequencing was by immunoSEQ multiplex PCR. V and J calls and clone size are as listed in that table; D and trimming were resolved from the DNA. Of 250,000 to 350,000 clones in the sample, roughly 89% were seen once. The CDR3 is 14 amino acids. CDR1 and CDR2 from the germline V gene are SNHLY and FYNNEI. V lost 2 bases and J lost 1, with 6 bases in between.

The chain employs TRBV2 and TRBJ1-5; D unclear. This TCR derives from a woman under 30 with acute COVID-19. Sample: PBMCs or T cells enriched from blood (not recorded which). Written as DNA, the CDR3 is TGTGCCAGCAGTGAACTCCCCAGCAATCAGCCCCAGCATTTT. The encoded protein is CASSELPSNQPQHF.